Shown below are 14 T cell receptor beta chains from a single sample sequenced in a study of control samples from healthy donors and cancer patients. TCRdb keeps only in-frame clones here, not all; method: immunoSEQ multiplex PCR. Of 90,000 or so clones in the sample, 85% to 90% were seen once. Sequencing was performed on blood. Source of these receptors: a woman aged 55 to 70 in good health.

This chain links TRBV2 with TRBJ2-2; 14 positions match TRBD2. The CDR3 loop spans 17 amino acids. From germline, CDR1 is SNHLY and CDR2 FYNNEI. The V and J ends lost 7 bases and 7 bases, in that order; junction bases with no gene match: 11. CDR3 in DNA: TGTGCCAGCAAGAGGACTAGCGGGGGGAGGGGCAGCGGGGAGCTGTTTTTT. Translating gives CASKRTSGGRGSGELFF.

The V call is TRBV11-2, the J call TRBJ1-3; no clear D. Looked up from germline, CDR1 is SGHAT and CDR2 is FQNNGV. The CDR3 sequence is 14 residues long. V was cut by 1 base and J by 3 bases, with 7 bases left in between. In DNA form, the CDR3 reads TGTGCCAGCAGCTTAGGCGGGGATGGAAACACCATATATTTT. It encodes CASSLGGDGNTIYF.

This chain connects TRBV9 to TRBJ1-1, with D maybe TRBD1 (6 bases). The CDR3 is 13 residues long. Germline V CDR1 and CDR2: SGDLS, YYNGEE. The V and J ends lost 4 bases and 5 bases respectively, with 12 bases between them. CDR3 protein: CASSSQGPTEAFF. DNA for the CDR3: TGTGCCAGCAGCTCACAGGGACCTACTGAAGCTTTCTTT. Based on the CDR3 plus reference TRBV9 and TRBJ1-1, the full variable domain is DSGVTQTPKHLITATGQRVTLRCSPRSGDLSVYWYQQSLDQGLQFLIQYYNGEERAKGNILERFSAQQFPDLHSELNLSSLELGDSALYFCASSSQGPTEAFFGQGTRLTVV.

The rearrangement uses TRBV6-5 and TRBJ1-1; D is uncertain. Per the germline V gene, CDR1 is MNHEY and CDR2 is SVGAGI. The CDR3 runs 14 residues. V dropped 5 bases and J dropped 4 bases, with 14 bases sitting between them. The CDR3 DNA follows: TGTGCCAGCAGTCCCGGCCACGAGGGCACTGAAGCTTTCTTT. Translating gives CASSPGHEGTEAFF.

This chain links TRBV3-1 (or the pseudogene TRBV3-2) with TRBJ2-2, with D possibly TRBD2 on 5 matching bases. Trimming stripped 2 bases from V and 12 bases from J, with 13 bases between. The CDR3 is 13 amino acids. Germline CDR1 and CDR2: LGHDT and YNNKEL (reference sequence). The CDR3 coding sequence is TGTGCCAGCAGCCAACCTGGAGGTTGGCAGCTGTTTTTT. Translated, it gives CASSQPGGWQLFF.

V gene TRBV30 combines with J gene TRBJ1-4; 7 nucleotides align to TRBD1. Germline CDR1 GTSNPN, CDR2 SVGIG (reference sequence). This CDR3 is 12 amino acids long. Trimming removed 0 bases from V and 14 bases from J; junction bases left unmatched: 6. Written as DNA, the CDR3 is TGTGCCTGGAGTGTACACAGGGGAGATCTGTTTTTT. Translation: CAWSVHRGDLFF.

In regard to this clone: The junction does not match germline at one end; this may be a read error. The gene calls are TRBV12-3 or TRBV12-4 and TRBJ2-7, with no clear D. The CDR3 has 13 residues. CDR3 in DNA: TGTGCCAGCAGCTCCCTTAACTCCAACGAGCAGTACTTC. It codes for CASSSLNSNEQYF.

This clone occurred once. The chain is built from TRBV7-3 and TRBJ2-3, with 8 bases that match TRBD2. This CDR3 has 16 amino acids. Germline CDR1 reads SGHTA; CDR2 reads FQGTGA. V shed 4 bases and J 3 bases; nucleotides not matched to a gene: 9. The CDR3 DNA follows: TGTGCCAGCAGCTCGGGCATAGCGGGGAGGACAGATACGCAGTATTTT. Translated, it gives CASSSGIAGRTDTQYF. Together with reference TRBV7-3 and TRBJ2-3, the CDR3 gives the full variable domain: GAGVSQTPSNKVTEKGKYVELRCDPISGHTALYWYRQSLGQGPEFLIYFQGTGAADDSGLPNDRFFAVRPEGSVSTLKIQRTERGDSAVYLCASSSGIAGRTDTQYFGPGTRLTVL.

J is TRBJ1-4 and V is TRBV7-2, with D unresolved. The CDR3 loop spans 13 amino acids. V lost 1 base and J lost 5, with 5 bases in between. CDR1 is SGHTA and CDR2 is FQGNSA in the germline V gene. The CDR3, as DNA: TGTGCCAGCAGCTTAGACATGAATGAAAAACTGTTTTTT. This encodes CASSLDMNEKLFF.

V is TRBV19 and J is TRBJ2-5; 7 bases fit TRBD1. Germline CDR1 reads LNHDA; CDR2 reads SQIVND (reference sequence). CDR3 length: 14 residues. V lost 3 bases, J lost 4 bases, and 5 bases stayed unmatched. CDR3 sequence (DNA): TGTGCCAGTAGTATGGTAAGGGGGCGAGAGACCCAGTACTTC. It yields the protein CASSMVRGRETQYF.

The rearrangement links TRBV28 to TRBJ2-3; TRBD2 matches at 11 bases. The V segment lost 11 bases and the J segment 5 bases; nucleotides outside the gene matches: 6. The V gene's germline CDR1 is MDHEN and CDR2 SYDVKM. CDR3 length: 13 amino acids. The CDR3 DNA follows: TGTGCCGCCCTAGCGGGAGGTCGAGATACGCAGTATTTT. Translation gives CAALAGGRDTQYF.

The rearrangement links TRBV5-4 to TRBJ2-3, with 7 bases aligning to TRBD1. CDR3 length: 14 amino acids. Germline V CDR1 and CDR2: SGHNT, YYREEE (reference sequence). V shed 5 bases, J shed 2 bases, and the junction held 5 bases outside the gene matches. CDR3 loop: CASRLTGVTDTQYF. DNA of the CDR3: TGTGCCAGCAGGCTTACAGGGGTCACAGATACGCAGTATTTT.

This chain joins TRBV28 and TRBJ1-5, with TRBD1 matching 10 bases. J was trimmed by 4 bases and V by 4 bases; bases with no gene match: 13. Germline V gene sequence: CDR1 MDHEN, CDR2 SYDVKM. This CDR3 comprises 18 residues. The CDR3 bases are TGTGCCAGCAGTTGGGGGCTTTCGGGACAGGGGAGAAATCAGCCCCAGCATTTT. Its protein product is CASSWGLSGQGRNQPQHF.

The J gene is TRBJ1-1, the V gene TRBV4-3; D call uncertain. V was cut by 0 bases and J by 0 bases, with 8 bases left in between. Germline CDR1 is LGHNA and CDR2 is YSLEER. This CDR3 contains 15 residues. DNA for the CDR3: TGCGCCAGCAGCCAAGACTCAGGTCTGAACACTGAAGCTTTCTTT. Its translation: CASSQDSGLNTEAFF.